A selection of T cell receptor beta chains follows, all from one sample in a study of blood T cell repertoires in COVID-19. Clones were read by immunoSEQ multiplex PCR, and TCRdb kept only the in-frame ones, dropping some. The sample holds around 77,000 clones, more than 75% seen once. Sequenced sample: peripheral blood. These receptors all stem from a human donor in a cohort sampled during active COVID-19. Each CDR3 is given with its conserved first and last residue. The D gene is left open where the match is weak. Expanded clones are given a class, and other clones once, few, many or no size at all.

J: TRBJ2-5
V: TRBV4-1
size: NA
D: TRBD2
DNA: TGCGCCAGCAGCCCCCTCGAGCGGGGGGCACAAGAGACCCAGTACTTC
CDR3: CASSPLERGAQETQYF

J: TRBJ2-5
V: TRBV29-1
size: NA
D: TRBD2
DNA: TGCAGCGTTGGTACTAGCGCCGAAGGGGAGACCCAGTACTTC
CDR3: CSVGTSAEGETQYF

J: TRBJ2-7
V: TRBV5-1
size: once
D: TRBD1
DNA: TGCGCCAGCAGCTTAGACAGGGGTCCCCCTTGGGACGAGCAGTACTTC
CDR3: CASSLDRGPPWDEQYF

J: TRBJ1-5
V: TRBV4-2
size: NA
D: TRBD1
DNA: TGTGCCAGCAGCCAAGACCCTGGACAGGGGGCTAATCAGCCCCAGCATTTT
CDR3: CASSQDPGQGANQPQHF

J: TRBJ1-2
V: TRBV3-1/TRBV3-2
size: NA
D: NA
DNA: TGTGCCAGCAGCGCGGGGGTCGAAGGCTACACCTTC
CDR3: CASSAGVEGYTF

J: TRBJ2-6
V: TRBV29-1
size: NA
D: NA
DNA: TGCAGCGTTGAAGAGGAGGGTTTCTCTGGGGCCAACGTCCTGACTTTC
CDR3: CSVEEEGFSGANVLTF

J: TRBJ1-2
V: TRBV4-3
size: NA
D: TRBD1
DNA: TGCGCCAGCAGCCTGACAGGGTCGGGGGCATATGGCTACACCTTC
CDR3: CASSLTGSGAYGYTF

J: TRBJ1-6
V: TRBV30
size: NA
D: NA
DNA: TGTGCCTGGAGTTATACAACTAATTCACCCCTCCACTTT
CDR3: CAWSYTTNSPLHF

J: TRBJ1-4
V: TRBV2
size: NA
D: NA
DNA: TGTGCCAGCAGTGCTGAGGTTGAAAAACTGTTTTTT
CDR3: CASSAEVEKLFF

J: TRBJ1-5
V: TRBV19
size: NA
D: TRBD1
DNA: TGTGCCAGTAGCGATACAGGGGGTGTTTATAGCAATCAGCCCCAGCATTTT
CDR3: CASSDTGGVYSNQPQHF

J: TRBJ1-2
V: TRBV2
size: NA
D: TRBD1
DNA: TGTGCCAGCCGACAGGGGTCGGATTATGGCTACACCTTC
CDR3: CASRQGSDYGYTF

J: TRBJ2-2
V: TRBV5-1
size: few
D: TRBD1
DNA: TGCGCCAGCAGCCTACAGGGGGCTGGGGAGCTGTTTTTT
CDR3: CASSLQGAGELFF

J: TRBJ1-2
V: TRBV6-5
size: NA
D: TRBD1
DNA: TGTGCCAGCAGGCGGGACAGGAAGTATGGCTACACCTTC
CDR3: CASRRDRKYGYTF

J: TRBJ2-5
V: TRBV20-1
size: once
D: NA
DNA: TGCAGTGCTAGTACGGCAGGTACACAAGAGACCCAGTACTTC
CDR3: CSASTAGTQETQYF

J: TRBJ1-6
V: TRBV4-3
size: once
D: TRBD1
DNA: TGCGCCAGCAGCACCTTTCCCGGGACAGAGAATTCACCCCTCCACTTT
CDR3: CASSTFPGTENSPLHF

J: TRBJ2-2
V: TRBV7-9
size: NA
D: TRBD1
DNA: TGTGCCAGCAGCTTAACACGGACAGGGGGCGCAACCGGGGAGCTGTTTTTT
CDR3: CASSLTRTGGATGELFF

J: TRBJ1-1
V: TRBV4-1
size: NA
D: NA
DNA: TGCGCCAGCAGCAAATCCGGGGCTGAAGCTTTCTTT
CDR3: CASSKSGAEAFF

J: TRBJ1-1
V: TRBV6-5
size: NA
D: NA
DNA: TGTGCCAGCAGTTATTCCGGACCGACTCAGGGTCACGGAGCTTTCTTT
CDR3: CASSYSGPTQGHGAFF

J: TRBJ2-5
V: TRBV14
size: large
D: NA
DNA: TGTGCCAGCAGCCAGACAGTTCAAGAGACCCAGTACTTC
CDR3: CASSQTVQETQYF

J: TRBJ2-6
V: TRBV6-5
size: few
D: NA
DNA: TGTGCCAGCAGTTACTCGGAGGACTCTGGGGCCAACGTCCTGACTTTC
CDR3: CASSYSEDSGANVLTF

J: TRBJ1-2
V: TRBV6-1
size: NA
D: NA
DNA: TGTGCCAGCAGTGAAGCGCGGGGGAATGGCTACACCTTC
CDR3: CASSEARGNGYTF

J: TRBJ2-7
V: TRBV5-4
size: many
D: NA
DNA: TGTGCCAGCAGCCGACAGGGAGGCGACGAGCAGTACTTC
CDR3: CASSRQGGDEQYF

J: TRBJ2-7
V: TRBV6-5
size: NA
D: TRBD1
DNA: TGTGCCAGCGAATCGTGGACAGGAAGCTACGAGCAGTACTTC
CDR3: CASESWTGSYEQYF

J: TRBJ2-7
V: TRBV5-8
size: NA
D: TRBD1
DNA: TGTGCCAGCAGCAAGACCCAGACAGGGTCCCCTACGTACGAGCAGTACTTC
CDR3: CASSKTQTGSPTYEQYF

J: TRBJ1-1
V: TRBV7-2
size: once
D: TRBD1
DNA: TGTGCCAGCAGCTCACAGGGGGCCACAGGGGCTTTCTTT
CDR3: CASSSQGATGAFF

J: TRBJ2-4
V: TRBV6-2/TRBV6-3
size: NA
D: NA
DNA: TGTGCCAGCAGTTACGGCAGGGGACGGCTAGCCAAAAACATTCAGTACTTC
CDR3: CASSYGRGRLAKNIQYF

J: TRBJ1-2
V: TRBV7-2
size: NA
D: NA
DNA: TGTGCCAGCAGCTTGGATGGACTGTGGTCCTATGGCTACACCTTC
CDR3: CASSLDGLWSYGYTF

J: TRBJ1-2
V: TRBV6-5
size: NA
D: NA
DNA: TGTGCCAGCAGTTACTCTTTAAGTCGTAACTGGGGCTACACCTTC
CDR3: CASSYSLSRNWGYTF

J: TRBJ2-7
V: TRBV2
size: NA
D: NA
DNA: TGTGCCAGCAGTGAAGGGCCTGGAGGGCGAGACTCCTACGAGCAGTACTTC
CDR3: CASSEGPGGRDSYEQYF

J: TRBJ1-1
V: TRBV30
size: few
D: NA
DNA: TGTGCCTTAGGACAGCCCCGGGCTTTCTTT
CDR3: CALGQPRAFF

J: TRBJ2-7
V: TRBV5-1
size: NA
D: NA
DNA: TGCGCCAGCAGCTCTGGACAGCACGCCTACGAGCAGTACTTC
CDR3: CASSSGQHAYEQYF

J: TRBJ2-2
V: TRBV7-8
size: NA
D: TRBD2
DNA: TGTGCCAGCAGCTCAATACGACTAGCGCCAAACACCGGGGAGCTGTTTTTT
CDR3: CASSSIRLAPNTGELFF